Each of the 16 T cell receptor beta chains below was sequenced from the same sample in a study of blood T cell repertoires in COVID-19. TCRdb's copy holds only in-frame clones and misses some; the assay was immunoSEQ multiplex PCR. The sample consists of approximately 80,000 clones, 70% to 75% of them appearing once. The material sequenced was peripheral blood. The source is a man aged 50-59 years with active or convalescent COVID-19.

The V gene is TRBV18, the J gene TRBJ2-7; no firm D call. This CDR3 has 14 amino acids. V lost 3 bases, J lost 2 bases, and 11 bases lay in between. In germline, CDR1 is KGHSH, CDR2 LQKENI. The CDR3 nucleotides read TGTGCCAGCTCACCTTCAGGATCCCCCTACGAGCAGTACTTC. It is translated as CASSPSGSPYEQYF. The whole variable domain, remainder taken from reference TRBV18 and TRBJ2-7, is NAGVMQNPRHLVRRRGQEARLRCSPMKGHSHVYWYRQLPEEGLKFMVYLQKENIIDESGMPKERFSAEFPKEGPSILRIQQVVRGDSAAYFCASSPSGSPYEQYFGPGTRLTVT.

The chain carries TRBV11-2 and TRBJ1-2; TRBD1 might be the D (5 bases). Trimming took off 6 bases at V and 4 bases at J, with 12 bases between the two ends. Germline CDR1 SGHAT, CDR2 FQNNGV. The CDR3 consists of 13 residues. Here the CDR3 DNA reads TGTGCCAGCAGGCTCAGGGTCCCCTATGGCTACACCTTC. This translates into CASRLRVPYGYTF.

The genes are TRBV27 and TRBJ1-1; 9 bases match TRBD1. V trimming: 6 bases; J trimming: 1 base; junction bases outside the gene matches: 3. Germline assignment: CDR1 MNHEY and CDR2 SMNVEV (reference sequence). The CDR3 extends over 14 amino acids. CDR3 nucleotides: TGTGCCAGCAGGATGGGACAGGGGAACACTGAAGCTTTCTTT. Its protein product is CASRMGQGNTEAFF.

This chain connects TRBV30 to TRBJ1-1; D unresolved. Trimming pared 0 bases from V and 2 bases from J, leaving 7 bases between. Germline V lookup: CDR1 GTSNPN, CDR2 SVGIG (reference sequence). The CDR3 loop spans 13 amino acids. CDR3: CAWSVNSNTEAFF. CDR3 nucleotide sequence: TGTGCCTGGAGTGTAAACAGCAACACTGAAGCTTTCTTT.

The CDR3 DNA reads as TGTGCCAGCAGCGCTGGACTAGCCCCTAGCACAGATACGCAGTATTTT. Translated, it gives CASSAGLAPSTDTQYF. V is TRBV5-4 and J is TRBJ2-3; 8 bases map to TRBD2. V shed 4 bases and J 0 bases; nucleotides not matched to a gene: 7. There are 16 residues in the CDR3. Germline V lookup: CDR1 SGHNT, CDR2 YYREEE (reference sequence).

CDR3 bases: TGTGCCAGCTCACCAGCGGGGGGTGAGACCCAGTACTTC. Translating it yields CASSPAGGETQYF. V is TRBV18 and J is TRBJ2-5, with 8 bases matching TRBD2. Germline CDR1 reads KGHSH; CDR2 reads LQKENI. The CDR3 runs to 13 residues. J gave up 5 bases and V 2 bases, and 1 base lay outside the gene matches.

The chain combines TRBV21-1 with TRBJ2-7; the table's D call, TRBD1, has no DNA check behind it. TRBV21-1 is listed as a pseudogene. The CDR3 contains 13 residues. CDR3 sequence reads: CASTKTGHHEQYF. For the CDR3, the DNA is TGTGCCAGCACGAAGACAGGGCACCACGAGCAGTACTTC.

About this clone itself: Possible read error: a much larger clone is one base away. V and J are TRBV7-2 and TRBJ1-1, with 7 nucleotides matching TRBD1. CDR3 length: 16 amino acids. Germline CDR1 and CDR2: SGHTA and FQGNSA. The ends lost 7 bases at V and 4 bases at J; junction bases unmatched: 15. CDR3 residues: CASNFKSQGGFTEAFF. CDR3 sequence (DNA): TGTGCCAGCAACTTCAAAAGCCAGGGGGGCTTCACTGAAGCTTTCTTT.

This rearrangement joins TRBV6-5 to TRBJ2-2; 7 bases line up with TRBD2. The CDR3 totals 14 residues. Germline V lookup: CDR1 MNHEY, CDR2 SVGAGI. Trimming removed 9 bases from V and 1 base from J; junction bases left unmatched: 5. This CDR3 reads CASSTSMNTGELFF. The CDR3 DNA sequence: TGTGCCAGTTCGACTAGCATGAACACCGGGGAGCTGTTTTTT.

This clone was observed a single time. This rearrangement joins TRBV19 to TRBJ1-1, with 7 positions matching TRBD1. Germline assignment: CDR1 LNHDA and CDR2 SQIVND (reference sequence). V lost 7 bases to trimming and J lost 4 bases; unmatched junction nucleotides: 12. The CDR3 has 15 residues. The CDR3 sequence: CASKRDSGGVTEAFF. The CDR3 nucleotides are TGTGCCAGTAAGAGGGACAGCGGCGGGGTCACTGAAGCTTTCTTT.

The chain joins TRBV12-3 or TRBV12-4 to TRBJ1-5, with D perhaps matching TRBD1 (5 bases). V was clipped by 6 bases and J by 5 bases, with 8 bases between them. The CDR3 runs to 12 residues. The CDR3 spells CASSRGDQPQHF. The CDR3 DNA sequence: TGTGCCAGCAGCCGGGGGGATCAGCCCCAGCATTTT.

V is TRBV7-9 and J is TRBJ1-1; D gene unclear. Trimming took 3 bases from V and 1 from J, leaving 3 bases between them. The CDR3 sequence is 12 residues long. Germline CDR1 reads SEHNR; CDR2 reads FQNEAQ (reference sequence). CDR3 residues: CASSFGNTEAFF. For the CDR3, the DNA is TGTGCCAGCAGCTTCGGGAACACTGAAGCTTTCTTT.

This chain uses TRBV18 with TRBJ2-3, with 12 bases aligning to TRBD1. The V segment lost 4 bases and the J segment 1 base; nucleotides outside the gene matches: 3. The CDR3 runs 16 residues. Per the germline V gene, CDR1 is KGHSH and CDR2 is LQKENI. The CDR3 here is CASSQGQGAGTDTQYF. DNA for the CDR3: TGTGCCAGCTCACAGGGACAGGGGGCTGGCACAGATACGCAGTATTTT.

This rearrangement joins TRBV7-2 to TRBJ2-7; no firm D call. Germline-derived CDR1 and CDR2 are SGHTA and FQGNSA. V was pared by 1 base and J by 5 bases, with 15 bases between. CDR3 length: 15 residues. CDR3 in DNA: TGTGCCAGCAGCTTAGTTTCCGGGTTGAGGAACGAGCAGTACTTC. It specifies CASSLVSGLRNEQYF.

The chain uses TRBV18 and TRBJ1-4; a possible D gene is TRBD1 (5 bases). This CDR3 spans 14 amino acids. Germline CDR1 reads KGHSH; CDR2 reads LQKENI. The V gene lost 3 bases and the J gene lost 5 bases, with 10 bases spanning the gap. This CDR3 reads CASSPTAENEKLFF. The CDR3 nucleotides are TGTGCCAGCTCACCGACAGCCGAGAATGAAAAACTGTTTTTT.

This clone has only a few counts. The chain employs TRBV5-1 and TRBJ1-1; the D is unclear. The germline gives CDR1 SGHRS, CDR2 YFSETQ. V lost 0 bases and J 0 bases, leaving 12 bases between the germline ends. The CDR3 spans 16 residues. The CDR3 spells CASSLDPREMNTEAFF. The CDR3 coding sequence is TGCGCCAGCAGCTTGGACCCTAGGGAGATGAACACTGAAGCTTTCTTT.